This T cell receptor (beta chain) was documented in a study of blood T cell repertoires in COVID-19. Across 20 to 25 US areas, participants ranged in age from roughly 18 to 89 years. Resolution of symptoms, clearance, or two negative PCRs was present in recovered Cohort 3 donors. The CDR3 spans 17 residues. J lost 0 bases, V lost 1 base, and 8 bases had no gene match. Under the authors' procedure: Estimation of nucleated cell counts was performed using reference gene primer amplification. Method: immunoSEQ multiplex PCR; TCRdb's copy keeps in-frame clones and lacks some. That table supplies the V and J calls and clone size; D and trimming were determined from the DNA. The table lists fewer than 350,000 clones, approximately 91% of them singletons, with 0.75% to 1% in the top ten.

Sequencing input: PBMCs or T cells enriched from blood (not recorded which). The chain combines TRBV23-1 with TRBJ1-1, with 7 bases lining up with TRBD1. TRBV23-1 belongs to the ORF category, with a function that is uncertain. The TCR sequence derives from a woman in her 30s who had recovered from COVID-19. CDR3 residues: CASSQLKGGLMNTEAFF. The CDR3 nucleotides read TGCGCCAGCAGTCAATTGAAAGGGGGCCTCATGAACACTGAAGCTTTCTTT.